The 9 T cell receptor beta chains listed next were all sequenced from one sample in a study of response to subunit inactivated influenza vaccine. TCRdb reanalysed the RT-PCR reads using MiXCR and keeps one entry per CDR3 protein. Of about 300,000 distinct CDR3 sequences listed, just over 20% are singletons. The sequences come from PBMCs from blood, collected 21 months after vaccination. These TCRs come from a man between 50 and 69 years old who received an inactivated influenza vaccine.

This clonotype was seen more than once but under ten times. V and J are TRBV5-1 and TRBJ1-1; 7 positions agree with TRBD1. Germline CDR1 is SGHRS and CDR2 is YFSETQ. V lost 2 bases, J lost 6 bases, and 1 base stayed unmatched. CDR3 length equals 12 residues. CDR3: CASSFTGAEAFF. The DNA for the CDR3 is TGCGCCAGCAGCTTTACAGGGGCTGAAGCTTTCTTT.

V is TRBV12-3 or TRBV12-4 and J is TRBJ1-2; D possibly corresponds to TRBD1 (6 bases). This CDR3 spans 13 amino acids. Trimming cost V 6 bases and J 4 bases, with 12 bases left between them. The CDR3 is CASRRGQLYGYTF. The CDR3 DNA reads TGTGCCAGCAGGCGCGGACAGCTCTATGGCTACACCTTC.

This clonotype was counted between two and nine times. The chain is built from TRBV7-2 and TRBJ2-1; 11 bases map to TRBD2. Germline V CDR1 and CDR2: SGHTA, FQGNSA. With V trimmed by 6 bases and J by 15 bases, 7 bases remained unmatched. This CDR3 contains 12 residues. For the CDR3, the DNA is TGTGCCAGCAGTCCTCCGACTAGCGGGATGTTCTTC. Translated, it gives CASSPPTSGMFF.

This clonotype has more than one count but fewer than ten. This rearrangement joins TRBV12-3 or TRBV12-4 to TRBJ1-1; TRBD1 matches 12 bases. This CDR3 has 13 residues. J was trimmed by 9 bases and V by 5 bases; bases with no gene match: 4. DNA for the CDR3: TGTGCCAGCAGTCCAGGGACAGGGGGCCAAGCTTTCTTT. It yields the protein CASSPGTGGQAFF.

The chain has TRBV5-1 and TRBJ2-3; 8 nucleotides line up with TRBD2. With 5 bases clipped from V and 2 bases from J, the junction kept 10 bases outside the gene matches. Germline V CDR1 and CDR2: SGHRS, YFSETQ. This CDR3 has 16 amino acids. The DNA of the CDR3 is TGCGCCAGCAGTATAACGTCGGGGGGGAACACAGATACGCAGTATTTT. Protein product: CASSITSGGNTDTQYF.

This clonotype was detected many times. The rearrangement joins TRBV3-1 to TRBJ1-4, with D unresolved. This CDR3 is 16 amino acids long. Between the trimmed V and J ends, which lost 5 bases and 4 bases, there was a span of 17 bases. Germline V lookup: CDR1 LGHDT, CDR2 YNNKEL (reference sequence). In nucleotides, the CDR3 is TGTGCCAGCAGCTCCTCAGCGGCAGGATTTAATGAAAAACTGTTTTTT. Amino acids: CASSSSAAGFNEKLFF.

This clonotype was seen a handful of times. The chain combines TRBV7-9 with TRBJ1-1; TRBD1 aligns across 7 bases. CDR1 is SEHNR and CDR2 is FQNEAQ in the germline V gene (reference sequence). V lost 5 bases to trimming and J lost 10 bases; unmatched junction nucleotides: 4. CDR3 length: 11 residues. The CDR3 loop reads CASSLTGLAFF. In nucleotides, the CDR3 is TGTGCCAGCAGCCTGACAGGGCTAGCTTTCTTT. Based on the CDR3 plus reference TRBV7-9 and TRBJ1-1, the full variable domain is DTGVSQNPRHKITKRGQNVTFRCDPISEHNRLYWYRQTLGQGPEFLTYFQNEAQLEKSRLLSDRFSAERPKGSFSTLEIQRTEQGDSAMYLCASSLTGLAFFGQGTRLTVV.

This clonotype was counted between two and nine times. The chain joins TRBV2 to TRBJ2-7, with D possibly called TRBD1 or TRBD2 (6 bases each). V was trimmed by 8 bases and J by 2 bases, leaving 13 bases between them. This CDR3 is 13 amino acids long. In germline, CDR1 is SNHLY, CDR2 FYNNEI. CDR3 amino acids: CASRGTFTYEQYF. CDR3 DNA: TGTGCCAGCCGGGGGACATTTACCTACGAGCAGTACTTC.

The CDR3 spells CASSLLPSSTNTEAFF. CDR3 DNA: TGCGCCAGCAGCCTCCTACCCTCCTCCACGAACACTGAAGCTTTCTTT. This chain joins TRBV5-1 and TRBJ1-1; D uncertain. Trimming stripped 4 bases from V and 1 base from J, with 17 bases between. The CDR3 runs to 16 residues. Germline CDR1 is SGHRS and CDR2 is YFSETQ.